This is a list of T cell receptor beta chains from one sample in a study of T-cell reconstitution after alpha-beta-depleted transplantation in children. TCRdb independently ran MiXCR on the PCR reads; one entry per CDR3 protein. Altogether just under 350,000 distinct CDR3 sequences are present, roughly 15% being singletons, with the ten largest covering around 43%. The source material was PBMCs, mostly from graft donor cells, sampled 360 days after TCRalphabeta/CD19-depleted stem cell transplant. These receptors all come from a male patient aged 2 to 9 who had a stem cell transplant for acute lymphoblastic leukemia, so the T cells may come from the graft donor. Each CDR3 is given with its conserved first and last residue. D genes are given only for firm matches. The listing skips clone size in some rows; elsewhere it reads once, few, many or a size class.

TRBJ2-7,TRBD2,TRBV5-1,-,CASSLDGLAVYEQYF,TGCGCCAGCAGCTTGGACGGACTAGCGGTATACGAGCAGTACTTC
TRBJ2-1,TRBD2,TRBV20-1,-,CSARAPQRASGSKNEQFF,TGCAGTGCTAGAGCCCCCCAGAGGGCTAGCGGGAGCAAAAATGAGCAGTTCTTC
TRBJ2-7,TRBD2,TRBV7-2,-,CASSLAGTSYLYEQYF,TGTGCCAGCAGCTTAGCCGGGACTAGCTATCTCTACGAGCAGTACTTC
TRBJ2-4,-,TRBV29-1,few,CSVEGAQGGYF,TGCAGCGTTGAAGGGGCACAGGGAGGATACTTC
TRBJ2-1,-,TRBV4-3,few,CASSRYGTSSYNEQFF,TGCGCCAGCAGCCGTTACGGCACCTCCTCCTACAATGAGCAGTTCTTC
TRBJ2-3,TRBD2,TRBV7-2,-,CASTYPRGSSDTQYF,TGTGCCAGCACTTACCCACGCGGGAGCTCAGATACGCAGTATTTT
TRBJ1-5,-,TRBV4-1,many,CASSRDRFNQPQHF,TGCGCCAGCAGCCGAGACAGGTTCAATCAGCCCCAGCATTTT
TRBJ1-6,-,TRBV4-2,-,CASSLNAPRNSPLHF,TGTGCCAGCAGCCTTAACGCTCCTCGAAATTCACCCCTCCACTTT
TRBJ1-1,-,TRBV7-6,few,CASSLQGGLGTEAFF,TGTGCCAGCAGCCTCCAAGGGGGGCTGGGCACTGAAGCTTTCTTT
TRBJ2-7,-,TRBV12-3/TRBV12-4,many,CASSPGAYEQYF,TGTGCCAGCAGTCCCGGTGCTTACGAGCAGTACTTC
TRBJ2-3,TRBD2,TRBV4-3,few,CASSQPGTSGSADTQYF,TGCGCCAGCAGCCAACCCGGGACTAGCGGGAGTGCAGATACGCAGTATTTT
TRBJ2-1,-,TRBV28,-,CASSFWASDSNEQFF,TGTGCCAGCAGTTTCTGGGCGTCTGACTCTAATGAGCAGTTCTTC
TRBJ2-2,-,TRBV28,-,CASMVGITGELFF,TGTGCCAGCATGGTCGGGATCACCGGGGAGCTGTTTTTT
TRBJ2-1,-,TRBV9,few,CASSVGGSAYNEQFF,TGTGCCAGCAGCGTAGGAGGTTCCGCCTACAATGAGCAGTTCTTC
TRBJ2-5,-,TRBV30,few,CAWTREETQYF,TGTGCCTGGACTCGGGAAGAGACCCAGTACTTC
TRBJ2-1,TRBD2,TRBV7-2,few,CASSLPDTRLAGVQSSYNEQFF,TGTGCCAGCAGCTTACCTGACACGAGACTAGCGGGAGTTCAATCGTCCTACAATGAGCAGTTCTTC
TRBJ2-4,-,TRBV20-1,few,CSARPSVFSGGGDIQYF,TGCAGTGCTAGACCGTCGGTGTTTAGTGGAGGGGGGGACATTCAGTACTTC
TRBJ2-7,TRBD1,TRBV4-3,-,CASSRLGQGGSYEQYF,TGCGCCAGCAGCCGCCTTGGACAGGGGGGATCCTACGAGCAGTACTTC
TRBJ2-3,-,TRBV5-1,few,CASFQGGADTQYF,TGCGCCAGCTTCCAAGGGGGGGCAGATACGCAGTATTTT
TRBJ2-3,-,TRBV10-3,many,CAISGADTQYF,TGTGCCATCAGTGGAGCAGATACGCAGTATTTT
TRBJ2-3,-,TRBV12-3/TRBV12-4,-,CASSLRITGTDTQYF,TGTGCCAGCAGTTTGCGGATTACGGGCACAGATACGCAGTATTTT
TRBJ2-2,-,TRBV5-1,-,CASSATDTGELFF,TGCGCCAGCAGCGCGACTGACACCGGGGAGCTGTTTTTT
TRBJ1-1,-,TRBV7-3,-,CASSPVVGTEAFF,TGTGCCAGCAGCCCAGTGGTTGGGACTGAAGCTTTCTTT
TRBJ2-3,TRBD2,TRBV4-1,many,CASSQQAGGMTDTQYF,TGCGCCAGCAGCCAACAAGCGGGAGGGATGACAGATACGCAGTATTTT
TRBJ1-1,-,TRBV3-1,few,CASSPGLANTEAFF,TGTGCCAGCAGCCCCGGACTGGCTAACACTGAAGCTTTCTTT
TRBJ2-6,-,TRBV28,few,CASTASAGANVLTF,TGTGCCAGCACAGCAAGTGCTGGGGCCAACGTCCTGACTTTC